This T cell receptor (beta chain) was retrieved from a study of OX40 agonist ivuxolimab in advanced cancers. TCRdb keeps only in-frame clones here, not all; method: immunoSEQ multiplex PCR. The data show 45,000 to 60,000 clones, about nine tenths seen once. This specimen was CD4+ or CD8+ T cells sorted from blood, taken in a trial of the OX40 agonist ivuxolimab. The sequence came from an adult with an advanced solid tumor such as melanoma, head and neck, liver or kidney cancer.

The CDR3 here is CASSYEGTNTEAFF. The CDR3 DNA is TGTGCCAGCAGTTACGAGGGAACGAACACTGAAGCTTTCTTT. The chain carries TRBV6-5 and TRBJ1-1; the D is unclear. Germline V gene sequence: CDR1 MNHEY, CDR2 SVGAGI. The germline V and J ends were trimmed by 2 bases and 1 base, with 8 bases remaining between them. The CDR3 spans 14 residues.